This TCR beta chain emerged from a study of CD8 T cells in Susac syndrome. With random hexamers, reverse transcription was performed on roughly 0.5 to 1 ug of RNA. MiXCR, applied by TCRdb to the immunoSEQ multiplex PCR reads, yields one record per CDR3 protein. Among about 300,000 distinct CDR3 sequences listed, around 89% were seen once. The CDR3 sequence is 14 residues long. The V end lost 3 bases, the J end lost 3 bases, and 10 bases lay between the germline ends. The germline CDR1 and CDR2 sequences are SGDLS and YYNGEE. Sequencing was done on a sample of CD8+ T cells from PBMCs. The V gene is TRBV9, the J gene TRBJ1-5, with D maybe TRBD1 (5 bases). This receptor was taken from a human donor with multiple sclerosis. CDR3 DNA sequence: TGTGCCAGCAGCGCGGGACTGACCAATCAGCCCCAGCATTTT. It yields the protein CASSAGLTNQPQHF.